These T cell receptor beta chains were read from a single sample in a study of shared clonotypes between healthy human individuals. Measured with immunoSEQ multiplex PCR; TCRdb has only the in-frame clones, and not every one. The data show some 470,000 clones, 76% seen once. Sequencing was carried out using PBMCs. Every receptor here comes from a woman aged 40 to 49 in good health. Some clones in this sample may be carry-over from other donors' samples. The CDR3 runs from the conserved cysteine through the conserved F or W. Each record gives: D gene, clone size, J gene, V gene, CDR3 DNA, CDR3 protein. A D gene is named only where the DNA matches it firmly. The size of a clone is reported for some rows only, either as once, few or many, or as a class for expanded clones.

D: .; size: once; J: TRBJ1-5; V: TRBV27; DNA: TGTGCCAGCAGTTCACGAGGTCAGCCCCAGCATTTT; CDR3: CASSSRGQPQHF
D: TRBD1; size: few; J: TRBJ2-6; V: TRBV5-1; DNA: TGCGCCAGCAGCTTGGACAGGGGTATTCCTGGGGCCAACGTCCTGACTTTC; CDR3: CASSLDRGIPGANVLTF
D: .; size: .; J: TRBJ1-5; V: TRBV6-5; DNA: TGTGCCAGCAGTTACGGTATCAATCAGCCCCAGCATTTT; CDR3: CASSYGINQPQHF
D: .; size: once; J: TRBJ1-3; V: TRBV19; DNA: TGTGCCAGTAGACAGGAGGGCTCTGGAAACACCATATATTTT; CDR3: CASRQEGSGNTIYF
D: .; size: .; J: TRBJ1-4; V: TRBV28; DNA: TGTGCCAGCAGCCTACGGATTTTTGGGGCGCGTCGTGAAAAACTGTTTTTT; CDR3: CASSLRIFGARREKLFF
D: TRBD1; size: once; J: TRBJ1-1; V: TRBV10-3; DNA: TGTGCCATCAGCCTTGGGGGACAGGACACTGAAGCTTTCTTT; CDR3: CAISLGGQDTEAFF
D: TRBD2; size: .; J: TRBJ2-7; V: TRBV15; DNA: TGTGCCACCAGCAGAGAGGCCCCACTAGCGGGAGCCTACGAGCAGTACTTC; CDR3: CATSREAPLAGAYEQYF
D: .; size: .; J: TRBJ2-5; V: TRBV5-1; DNA: TGCGCCAGCAGCTCGTGGCCCAGGGGACAAGAGACCCAGTACTTC; CDR3: CASSSWPRGQETQYF
D: TRBD2; size: .; J: TRBJ2-1; V: TRBV6-1; DNA: TGTGCCAGCAGCGAAACTAGCGGGAGTTACAATGAGCAGTTCTTC; CDR3: CASSETSGSYNEQFF
D: TRBD2; size: .; J: TRBJ2-1; V: TRBV2; DNA: TGTGCCAGCAGTGGAACTAGCGGGAGGGCCACTGAGCAGTTCTTC; CDR3: CASSGTSGRATEQFF
D: TRBD1; size: .; J: TRBJ1-3; V: TRBV5-5; DNA: TGTGCCAGCAGCGGAACCCGGACAGGTACTGGAAACACCATATATTTT; CDR3: CASSGTRTGTGNTIYF
D: TRBD1; size: few; J: TRBJ1-1; V: TRBV18; DNA: TGTGCCAGCTCCCCAGGGGGGCTGAACACTGAAGCTTTCTTT; CDR3: CASSPGGLNTEAFF
D: TRBD2; size: .; J: TRBJ2-1; V: TRBV7-2; DNA: TGTGCCAGCAGCTTAGAGGCTAGCGGTTGGGCCTACAATGAGCAGTTCTTC; CDR3: CASSLEASGWAYNEQFF
D: .; size: .; J: TRBJ1-5; V: TRBV7-8; DNA: TGTGCCAGCAGCTCCAGGGAAAGTGGCAATCAGCCCCAGCATTTT; CDR3: CASSSRESGNQPQHF
D: .; size: .; J: TRBJ1-5; V: TRBV28; DNA: TGTGCCAGCAGTTTATCCCCGACGGATATCAATCAGCCCCAGCATTTT; CDR3: CASSLSPTDINQPQHF
D: .; size: few; J: TRBJ2-7; V: TRBV5-1; DNA: TGCGCCAGCCGACCCGGACCAGGGGGGGGCGACGAGCAGTACTTC; CDR3: CASRPGPGGGDEQYF
D: TRBD1; size: .; J: TRBJ2-2; V: TRBV4-3; DNA: TGCGCCAGCAGCCCACGGGGAGGTACAGGGGGCCTTGGCGGGGAGCTGTTTTTT; CDR3: CASSPRGGTGGLGGELFF
D: TRBD1; size: .; J: TRBJ1-4; V: TRBV19; DNA: TGTGCAAGCGGGACAGTTGAAAAACTGTTTTTT; CDR3: CASGTVEKLFF
D: .; size: .; J: TRBJ1-5; V: TRBV6-4; DNA: TGTGCCAGCAGTCGAGAGCCCAATCAGCCCCAGCATTTT; CDR3: CASSREPNQPQHF
D: .; size: few; J: TRBJ2-7; V: TRBV7-9; DNA: TGTGCCAGCAGCTTAGACCCACGTCCCTACGAGCAGTACTTC; CDR3: CASSLDPRPYEQYF
D: TRBD1; size: few; J: TRBJ2-1; V: TRBV7-8; DNA: TGTGCCAGCAGCCGGACAGGGGGCTACCCTATTGAGCAGTTCTTC; CDR3: CASSRTGGYPIEQFF
D: TRBD2; size: .; J: TRBJ2-1; V: TRBV7-2; DNA: TGTGCCAGCAGCTTAGTAACGGGAGGGTACAATGAGCAGTTCTTC; CDR3: CASSLVTGGYNEQFF
D: .; size: .; J: TRBJ2-3; V: TRBV28; DNA: TGTGCCAGCAGTGGAGACACCGTTACGCAGTATTTT; CDR3: CASSGDTVTQYF
D: .; size: many; J: TRBJ1-3; V: TRBV25-1; DNA: TGTGCCAGCAGTGAAAAGGTGGGGGTGTCTGGAAACACCATATATTTT; CDR3: CASSEKVGVSGNTIYF
D: .; size: few; J: TRBJ2-7; V: TRBV9; DNA: TGTGCCAGCAGCGCCGGGACAATAAGCGTCGAGCAGTACTTC; CDR3: CASSAGTISVEQYF
D: .; size: .; J: TRBJ2-6; V: TRBV7-8; DNA: TGTGCCAGCAGCCCCCCTCAGTACTCTGGGGCCAACGTCCTGACTTTC; CDR3: CASSPPQYSGANVLTF
D: TRBD1; size: .; J: TRBJ2-3; V: TRBV11-2; DNA: TGTGCCAGCAGTCATGGGACAGGGGGCCTCGTAGATACGCAGTATTTT; CDR3: CASSHGTGGLVDTQYF
D: .; size: few; J: TRBJ2-2; V: TRBV25-1; DNA: TGTGCCAGCAGTGAATATAACGGGGAGGACACCGGGGAGCTGTTTTTT; CDR3: CASSEYNGEDTGELFF
D: .; size: .; J: TRBJ1-2; V: TRBV11-2; DNA: TGTGCCAGCAGCTTAAACGCAGCAGACTATGGCTACACCTTC; CDR3: CASSLNAADYGYTF
D: .; size: .; J: TRBJ1-2; V: TRBV7-2; DNA: TGTGCCAGCAGCTTAGGGAGGTTAGCTAACTATGGCTACACCTTC; CDR3: CASSLGRLANYGYTF
D: .; size: many; J: TRBJ2-5; V: TRBV15; DNA: TGTGCCACCCGGGGGGCGGGACAAGAGACCCAGTACTTC; CDR3: CATRGAGQETQYF
D: TRBD1; size: .; J: TRBJ1-1; V: TRBV6-1; DNA: TGTGCCAGCAGACTTGCAGGGGGGAACACTGAAGCTTTCTTT; CDR3: CASRLAGGNTEAFF
D: .; size: .; J: TRBJ2-7; V: TRBV11-2; DNA: TGTGCCAGCAGCTTAGCCCCTGGTGACTACGAGCAGTACTTC; CDR3: CASSLAPGDYEQYF
D: TRBD1; size: .; J: TRBJ1-5; V: TRBV19; DNA: TGTGCCAGTAGTATCCCAAACAGGGGTGGCCAGCCCCAGCATTTT; CDR3: CASSIPNRGGQPQHF
D: .; size: many; J: TRBJ2-1; V: TRBV7-2; DNA: TGTGCCAGCGGGGGACCAAATACGGATGAGCAGTTCTTC; CDR3: CASGGPNTDEQFF
D: TRBD1; size: .; J: TRBJ2-2; V: TRBV15; DNA: TGTGCCACCAGCAGAGCAGGCAGGGGGAACGGGGAGCTGTTTTTT; CDR3: CATSRAGRGNGELFF
D: TRBD2; size: few; J: TRBJ2-5; V: TRBV19; DNA: TGTGCCACCGCCAGCCCGGGACTAGCGGAAGAGACCCAGTACTTC; CDR3: CATASPGLAEETQYF
D: .; size: .; J: TRBJ1-2; V: TRBV30; DNA: TGTGCCTGGACCCTGGCGGATAAGCTCGGCTACACCTTC; CDR3: CAWTLADKLGYTF
D: .; size: .; J: TRBJ1-4; V: TRBV7-2; DNA: TGTGCCGGCAGCCCCCAGGGGTACCCTAATGAAAAACTGTTTTTT; CDR3: CAGSPQGYPNEKLFF
D: TRBD1; size: .; J: TRBJ1-2; V: TRBV27; DNA: TGTGCCAGCAGCAGAAACAGGGGTCGGGGCTACACCTTC; CDR3: CASSRNRGRGYTF
D: TRBD1; size: .; J: TRBJ2-7; V: TRBV19; DNA: TGTGCCAGTAGTATAGCCGGACAGGGGGGTTACGAGCAGTACTTC; CDR3: CASSIAGQGGYEQYF
D: TRBD1; size: .; J: TRBJ1-5; V: TRBV18; DNA: TGTGCCAGCTCACTGACAGGGCGCAATCAGCCCCAGCATTTT; CDR3: CASSLTGRNQPQHF
D: .; size: .; J: TRBJ1-4; V: TRBV2; DNA: TGTGCCAGCACCCTAAATGAAAAACTGTTTTTT; CDR3: CASTLNEKLFF
D: .; size: few; J: TRBJ2-7; V: TRBV18; DNA: TGTGCCAGCTCACCACACACCCAGGGCGGGGCAGTTCCCTACGAGCAGTACTTC; CDR3: CASSPHTQGGAVPYEQYF
D: .; size: .; J: TRBJ2-7; V: TRBV7-2; DNA: TGTGCCAGCGGTGACTATAACTACGAGCAGTACTTC; CDR3: CASGDYNYEQYF